These 7 T cell receptor beta chains came from one sample sequenced in a study of OX40 agonist ivuxolimab in advanced cancers. The repertoire was sequenced with immunoSEQ multiplex PCR; TCRdb's copy has only in-frame clones and lacks some. The table lists 57,000 or so clones, about 88% of them singletons. Here the sequenced sample was CD4+ or CD8+ T cells sorted from blood, taken in a trial of the OX40 agonist ivuxolimab. Receptors were obtained from an adult with an advanced solid tumor such as melanoma, head and neck, liver or kidney cancer.

The gene calls are TRBV28 and TRBJ1-3; TRBD1 aligns across 8 bases. V dropped 10 bases and J dropped 6; count of bases not matched to a gene: 5. Germline V gene data show CDR1 as MDHEN and CDR2 as SYDVKM. The CDR3 contains 12 residues. This CDR3 is CATLDRANTIYF. In DNA form, the CDR3 reads TGTGCCACTTTGGACAGGGCAAACACCATATATTTT.

The chain carries TRBV5-1 and TRBJ1-3; no firm D call. The CDR3 sequence is 15 residues long. Germline values: CDR1 SGHRS, CDR2 YFSETQ. V was clipped by 2 bases and J by 4 bases, with 13 bases between them. The CDR3, as DNA: TGCGCCAGCAGCTTCGGACCCGAAGGAGGAAACACCATATATTTT. It yields the protein CASSFGPEGGNTIYF.

J is TRBJ1-5 and V is TRBV7-8, with D perhaps TRBD1 (6 bases). The CDR3 runs 15 residues. CDR1 and CDR2 (germline): SGHVS, FQNEAQ. V lost 5 bases, J lost 4 bases, and 15 bases lay in between. CDR3 residues: CASSRPDRINQPQHF. As DNA, the CDR3 is TGTGCCAGCAGCCGTCCGGACAGAATTAATCAGCCCCAGCATTTT.

This clone was picked up one time. This rearrangement joins TRBV5-6 to TRBJ1-2, with 12 positions matching TRBD1. This CDR3 has 17 residues. V was pared by 6 bases and J by 0 bases, with 9 bases of the junction left unmatched. Germline CDR1 is SGHDT and CDR2 is YYEEEE. The CDR3 nucleotides read TGTGCCAGCATCAGGGACAGGGGGCCTGGGGCTAACTATGGCTACACCTTC. It specifies CASIRDRGPGANYGYTF.

The DNA of the CDR3 is TGTGCCAGCAGCTTAGGGGGTGGTTACACCTTC. Its protein product is CASSLGGGYTF. The chain recombines TRBV7-3 with TRBJ1-2; maybe TRBD1 (5 bases). The germline V gene encodes CDR1 SGHTA and CDR2 FQGTGA. This CDR3 comprises 11 residues. Trimming shortened V by 2 bases and J by 11 bases, and 9 bases separated the two germline ends.

This chain uses TRBV5-1 with TRBJ2-2, with 8 nucleotides matching TRBD1. The CDR3 is 15 residues long. The ends lost 4 bases at V and 1 base at J; junction bases unmatched: 3. Germline V gene data show CDR1 as SGHRS and CDR2 as YFSETQ. The CDR3 sequence is CASSAGTGNTGELFF. The CDR3 coding sequence is TGCGCCAGCAGCGCCGGGACAGGGAACACCGGGGAGCTGTTTTTT.

About this clone itself: At one of its ends the junction is not consistent with the germline gene, which may arise from a read error. V is TRBV25-1 and J is TRBJ1-2; 7 nucleotides match TRBD1. Per germline, CDR1 MGHDK and CDR2 SYGVNS. This CDR3 region has 14 residues. The CDR3 region is CASSARQGNYGCTF. DNA for the CDR3: TGTGCCAGCAGTGCCCGACAGGGAAACTATGGCTGCACCTTC.